These T cell receptor beta chains were read from a single sample in a study of PD-1 and CTLA-4 blockade in melanoma. Sequencing used immunoSEQ multiplex PCR; TCRdb keeps in-frame clones, though not all of them. The sample shows around 11,000 clones, roughly four fifths of them seen only once. The source material was CD8+ T cells from peripheral blood, sampled from a patient given anti-PD-1 treatment. Receptor source: a human donor with melanoma. Each CDR3 is given without its conserved first and last residue. Fields, in order: J gene, V gene, clone size, CDR3 length, CDR3 protein. Rows give clone size only sometimes, using once, few, many, or a class for an expanded clone.

TRBJ1-4,TRBV19,.,12,ASHWTGNNEKLF
TRBJ2-1,TRBV7-2,.,13,ASSSPRTSGIEQF
TRBJ2-5,TRBV11-3,.,12,ASSPPDLQETQY
TRBJ2-2,TRBV6-2/TRBV6-3,medium-sized,13,ASSPQASNTGELF
TRBJ2-2,TRBV24-1,.,15,ATSDLYGNRNTGELF
TRBJ1-1,TRBV11-3,.,13,ASSSRDRHGAEAF
TRBJ1-2,TRBV4-3,.,14,ASSQDNRVGLYGYT
TRBJ2-7,TRBV30,.,11,AWSPTGGYEQY
TRBJ1-4,TRBV9,.,11,ASSADRDGKLF
TRBJ2-1,TRBV30,.,11,ASSGTSRVGQF
TRBJ2-6,TRBV13,.,16,ASSFGNGWDSGANVLT
TRBJ2-1,TRBV27,.,16,ASSFTPPGQGYYNEQF